The 28 T cell receptor beta chains in this list originate from one sample, sequenced in a study of blood T cell repertoires in COVID-19. Profiled with immunoSEQ multiplex PCR; TCRdb holds only in-frame clones, not every one. The repertoire consists of just over 250,000 clones, with 88% occurring once and the leading ten covering approximately 3.7%. Sequenced: peripheral blood. These receptors all come from a man aged 60-69 years who had recovered from COVID-19.

The rearrangement links TRBV21-1 to TRBJ2-4; the table names TRBD2, a call not compared with the DNA. TRBV21-1 is flagged as a pseudogene. The length of the CDR3 is 14 residues. CDR3 coding DNA: TGTGCCAGCAGCTCCTGTGTGGCCAAAAACATTCAGTACTTC. Protein: CASSSCVAKNIQYF.

The rearrangement joins TRBV5-6 to TRBJ2-3, with D maybe TRBD1 (6 bases). The V and J ends lost 2 bases and 4 bases respectively, with 14 bases between them. This CDR3 is 15 amino acids long. CDR1 is SGHDT and CDR2 is YYEEEE in the germline V gene. The CDR3 region has the DNA TGTGCCAGCAGCTTTCGGGACAATTCCCCAGATACGCAGTATTTT. Translation: CASSFRDNSPDTQYF.

The chain has TRBV2 and TRBJ1-5; D is possibly TRBD1 (6 bases). V was cut by 6 bases and J by 0 bases, with 12 bases left in between. Germline V gives CDR1 SNHLY, CDR2 FYNNEI. The CDR3 length is 15 residues. DNA of the CDR3: TGTGCCAGCAGACCTCGGACAGATAGCAATCAGCCCCAGCATTTT. Protein product: CASRPRTDSNQPQHF.

V gene TRBV24-1 combines with J gene TRBJ2-1; 10 nucleotides match TRBD2. The trim removed 7 bases at V and 9 bases at J, leaving 8 bases unmatched. CDR3 size: 14 residues. Germline loops: CDR1 KGHDR, CDR2 SFDVKD. CDR3 sequence (DNA): TGTGCCACCAGCCCAGCGGGGGGGCCGTTTGAGCAGTTCTTC. This sequence encodes CATSPAGGPFEQFF.

CDR3 protein: CHPGGGGTDTQYF. In DNA form, the CDR3 reads TGTCACCCGGGGGGCGGGGGCACAGATACGCAGTATTTT. The chain employs TRBV7-6 and TRBJ2-3; D is possibly TRBD2 (7 bases). Germline values: CDR1 SGHVS, CDR2 FNYEAQ. The CDR3 contains 13 residues.

The chain is built from TRBV5-4 and TRBJ2-6; possibly TRBD2 for D (6 bases). The germline gives CDR1 SGHNT, CDR2 YYREEE (reference sequence). The CDR3 covers 14 residues. Between the trimmed V and J ends, which lost 6 bases and 1 base, there was a span of 8 bases. CDR3 coding DNA: TGTGCCAGCACTCTAGCGTCTGGGGCCAACGTCCTGACTTTC. Amino acid sequence: CASTLASGANVLTF.

This chain joins TRBV15 and TRBJ1-3; D is possibly TRBD1 (5 bases). Trimming took off 5 bases at V and 3 bases at J, with 14 bases between the two ends. CDR3 length: 15 amino acids. Germline V gene sequence: CDR1 LNHNV, CDR2 YYDKDF (reference sequence). The CDR3 sequence: CATSPRPGGGNTIYF. The DNA of the CDR3 is TGTGCCACCAGCCCCAGGCCCGGGGGTGGAAACACCATATATTTT.

Here the CDR3 DNA reads TGTGCCAGCAGCCGGGACAGGAAAAACTACGAGCAGTACTTC. Translated, it gives CASSRDRKNYEQYF. This chain links TRBV27 with TRBJ2-7; 8 bases are shared with TRBD1. The junction had 7 bases not matched to a gene; V was cut back by 6 bases and J by 3 bases. CDR1 and CDR2 (germline): MNHEY, SMNVEV (reference sequence). The length of the CDR3 is 14 residues.

There are a few counts of this clone. J is TRBJ1-4 and V is TRBV29-1, with D maybe TRBD1 (5 bases). Germline loops: CDR1 SQVTM, CDR2 ANQGSEA. The V and J ends lost 3 bases and 10 bases respectively, with 15 bases between them. The CDR3 runs 13 residues. CDR3 nucleotides: TGCAGCGTTGAGAACAGGCCCCCTGGAAAACTGTTTTTT. Its protein is CSVENRPPGKLFF.

The chain couples TRBV27 to TRBJ2-1; D gene ambiguous. There are 15 residues in the CDR3. V lost 5 bases and J 0 bases, leaving 11 bases between the germline ends. Germline V gene sequence: CDR1 MNHEY, CDR2 SMNVEV (reference sequence). The CDR3 nucleotides read TGTGCCAGCAGTCCCCGCAGGCTCTCCTACAATGAGCAGTTCTTC. This translates into CASSPRRLSYNEQFF.

The rearrangement joins TRBV7-2 to TRBJ2-7; D remains unclear. Germline-derived CDR1 and CDR2 are SGHTA and FQGNSA. The CDR3 extends over 16 amino acids. The germline V and J ends were trimmed by 1 base and 0 bases, with 13 bases remaining between them. The DNA for the CDR3 is TGTGCCAGCAGCTTAGACTTCGCTCTTAGCTCCTACGAGCAGTACTTC. Its protein is CASSLDFALSSYEQYF. Variable domain in full (rest from reference TRBV7-2 and TRBJ2-7): GAGVSQSPSNKVTEKGKDVELRCDPISGHTALYWYRQSLGQGLEFLIYFQGNSAPDKSGLPSDRFSAERTGGSVSTLTIQRTQQEDSAVYLCASSLDFALSSYEQYFGPGTRLTVT.

This clone was picked up a small number of times. This sample includes further DNA sequences coding for the same CDR3. This chain uses TRBV9 with TRBJ2-2; tentative D call: TRBD2 (6 bases). This CDR3 is 14 amino acids long. The V and J ends lost 0 bases and 3 bases respectively, with 6 bases between them. The germline CDR1 and CDR2 sequences are SGDLS and YYNGEE. CDR3 coding DNA: TGTGCCAGCAGCGTAGGGGGGGACACCGGGGAGCTGTTTTTT. It is translated as CASSVGGDTGELFF.

This sequence joins TRBV7-6 and TRBJ1-2; TRBD1 matches 8 bases. The V gene end was trimmed by 4 bases and the J gene end by 8 bases; junction bases not matched to a gene: 9. CDR1 and CDR2 from the germline V gene are SGHVS and FNYEAQ. There are 14 residues in the CDR3. This CDR3 is CASSSRQGPGGYTF. In nucleotides, the CDR3 is TGTGCCAGCAGCTCACGACAGGGGCCCGGGGGCTACACCTTC.

The rearrangement joins TRBV3-1 (or the pseudogene TRBV3-2) to TRBJ2-6; tentatively, D is TRBD1 (5 bases). In germline, CDR1 is LGHDT, CDR2 YNNKEL (reference sequence). The CDR3 runs 19 residues. V lost 2 bases and J lost 4, with 21 bases in between. The DNA of the CDR3 is TGTGCCAGCAGCCAAACGGTTAGGACATTTCAAGGAGGGGCCAACGTCCTGACTTTC. Translation gives CASSQTVRTFQGGANVLTF.

The chain is built from TRBV6-5 and TRBJ1-6; 7 bases fit TRBD1. V lost 6 bases and J lost 6; bases outside the gene matches: 2. CDR1 is MNHEY, CDR2 SVGAGI, per germline. CDR3 length equals 13 residues. This chain's CDR3 is CASRGDSNSPLHF. The CDR3 coding sequence is TGTGCCAGCAGGGGGGACAGTAATTCACCCCTCCACTTT.

The chain has TRBV5-1 and TRBJ2-1; the match to TRBD2 covers 8 bases. The CDR3 has 15 residues. V lost 1 base to trimming and J lost 6 bases; unmatched junction nucleotides: 6. The germline gives CDR1 SGHRS, CDR2 YFSETQ. CDR3 DNA sequence: TGCGCCAGCAGCTTGCGAGGGACTAGGACCAATGAGCAGTTCTTC. This codes for CASSLRGTRTNEQFF.

The chain has TRBV5-6 and TRBJ1-1; weak D call: TRBD1 (6 bases). The CDR3 spans 16 residues. CDR1 SGHDT and CDR2 YYEEEE come from the germline V gene. V lost 0 bases, J lost 5 bases, and 17 bases lay in between. The CDR3 reads CASSLDRTATKTEAFF. CDR3 DNA: TGTGCCAGCAGCTTGGACAGGACAGCCACGAAGACTGAAGCTTTCTTT.

The CDR3 DNA follows: TGTGCCAGCAGTGAACTGGGGACACCCTACGAGCAGTACTTC. Protein sequence: CASSELGTPYEQYF. J is TRBJ2-7 and V is TRBV6-1, with D perhaps matching TRBD1 (6 bases). V lost 2 bases and J 2 bases, leaving 10 bases between the germline ends. The CDR3 sequence is 14 residues long. Germline CDR1 and CDR2: MNHNS and SASEGT.

The rearrangement joins TRBV5-4 to TRBJ1-1, with D perhaps TRBD1 (6 bases). V shed 4 bases and J shed 0 bases, with 10 bases lying between them. CDR3 length: 14 residues. CDR1 SGHNT and CDR2 YYREEE come from the germline V gene (reference sequence). In DNA form, the CDR3 reads TGTGCCAGCAGCAGACAGGTAATGAACACTGAAGCTTTCTTT. Protein sequence: CASSRQVMNTEAFF.

This clone was observed once. This chain links TRBV2 with TRBJ1-2; 7 bases are a match to TRBD1. From germline, CDR1 is SNHLY and CDR2 FYNNEI. The CDR3 sequence is 16 residues long. V lost 4 bases to trimming and J lost 4 bases; unmatched junction nucleotides: 12. CDR3 nucleotides: TGTGCCAGCAGTGGGGACCGAGGAGGGGGCGGCTATGGCTACACCTTC. Translation: CASSGDRGGGGYGYTF.

The J gene is TRBJ2-7, the V gene TRBV18, with D unresolved. The CDR3 is 12 residues long. Trimming removed 1 base at V and 5 bases at J, with 6 bases between. Germline lookup yields CDR1 KGHSH and CDR2 LQKENI. CDR3 nucleotide sequence: TGTGCCAGCTCACCACAATCGGACGAGCAGTACTTC. It codes for CASSPQSDEQYF.

The rearrangement links TRBV29-1 to TRBJ1-1; a possible D gene is TRBD1 (5 bases). V was cut by 4 bases and J by 6 bases, with 12 bases left in between. This CDR3 has 12 amino acids. The germline V gene has CDR1 SQVTM and CDR2 ANQGSEA. This chain's CDR3 is CSVVRGIAEAFF. In nucleotides, the CDR3 is TGCAGCGTTGTCCGGGGGATCGCTGAAGCTTTCTTT. The full variable domain, rest sourced from reference TRBV29-1 and TRBJ1-1, is SAVISQKPSRDICQRGTSLTIQCQVDSQVTMMFWYRQQPGQSLTLIATANQGSEATYESGFVIDKFPISRPNLTFSTLTVSNMSPEDSSIYLCSVVRGIAEAFFGQGTRLTVV.

CDR3 residues: CASSLGQGGPYEQYF. CDR3 DNA: TGTGCCAGCAGCTTGGGACAAGGGGGACCCTACGAGCAGTACTTC. V and J are TRBV5-4 and TRBJ2-7; D is perhaps TRBD1 (6 bases). The CDR3 has 15 amino acids. Germline V lookup: CDR1 SGHNT, CDR2 YYREEE (reference sequence). V was cut by 0 bases and J by 2 bases, with 12 bases left in between.

The rearrangement uses TRBV30 and TRBJ2-1; 9 nucleotides match TRBD1. CDR3 size: 15 residues. The V gene end was trimmed by 1 base and the J gene end by 6 bases; junction bases not matched to a gene: 7. Germline values: CDR1 GTSNPN, CDR2 SVGIG (reference sequence). CDR3 amino acids: CAWSEGQGRRNEQFF. In nucleotides, the CDR3 is TGTGCCTGGAGTGAAGGACAGGGGAGGCGCAATGAGCAGTTCTTC.

The chain recombines TRBV3-1 (or the pseudogene TRBV3-2) with TRBJ1-6; the match to TRBD1 covers 9 bases. CDR1 LGHDT and CDR2 YNNKEL come from the germline V gene (reference sequence). The CDR3 has 15 residues. Trimming at V came to 6 bases and at J to 10 bases, leaving 10 bases not matched to a gene. CDR3 in amino acids: CASRSGTGFRSPLHF. The CDR3 DNA reads as TGTGCCAGCAGATCCGGGACAGGGTTCCGATCACCCCTCCACTTT.

This chain connects TRBV19 to TRBJ2-1, with 8 bases lining up with TRBD2. Unmatched junction bases numbered 6, after V lost 3 bases and J lost 2 bases. The length of the CDR3 is 16 residues. Germline assignment: CDR1 LNHDA and CDR2 SQIVND (reference sequence). CDR3 amino acids: CASSMSGGRTYNEQFF. The CDR3 DNA sequence: TGTGCCAGTAGTATGAGCGGGGGCCGGACCTACAATGAGCAGTTCTTC.

V usage is TRBV21-1 and J usage is TRBJ1-2. TRBV21-1 is labeled a pseudogene. The CDR3 spans 14 residues. DNA of the CDR3: TGTGCCAGCATCTCGGGACTGCGTAACTATGGCTACACCTTC. It translates to CASISGLRNYGYTF.

The chain has TRBV29-1 and TRBJ2-7; D might be TRBD2 (5 bases). The germline CDR1 and CDR2 sequences are SQVTM and ANQGSEA. CDR3 length: 15 amino acids. Trimming shortened V by 4 bases and J by 2 bases, and 18 bases separated the two germline ends. CDR3 DNA: TGCAGCGTTGTAGGTGGGAGAGACGGCCCCTACGAGCAGTACTTC. The encoded protein is CSVVGGRDGPYEQYF.